This is a list of T cell receptor beta chains from one sample in a study of long-term antiretroviral therapy in people with HIV. Assay: immunoSEQ multiplex PCR; the TCRdb copy retains only in-frame clones and omits some. The repertoire holds some 21,000 clones, with roughly three quarters as singletons. The sequenced sample was unsorted PBMCs, obtained less than 1.8 years before starting antiretroviral therapy. Receptors were obtained from a woman between 40 and 55 years old with HIV. The conserved cysteine and the conserved F or W are not part of the CDR3 here. The D gene is left open where the match is weak.

j_call d_call v_call cdr3_aa
TRBJ2-2 TRBD2 TRBV7-9 ASSFSGSGTGELF
TRBJ2-1 TRBD2 TRBV11-3 ASSRGEGEQF
TRBJ2-1 - TRBV10-2 ASSDQGAQGQF
TRBJ2-1 TRBD2 TRBV5-4 ASSLAGGKIEQF
TRBJ2-1 - TRBV6-5 ASSYPGTSQQF
TRBJ1-4 - TRBV5-5 ASSLGTEKLF
TRBJ1-1 - TRBV7-9 ASSLDDTEAF
TRBJ2-4 TRBD1 TRBV19 ASSIERGQGQENIQY
TRBJ1-3 - TRBV11-2 ASSLEGGAGGNTIY
TRBJ2-3 TRBD2 TRBV7-2 ASSEGLAGGTPFSDTQY
TRBJ2-7 - TRBV19 ASSIGRWGADEQY
TRBJ1-2 - TRBV2 ASSGEQGIGYGYT
TRBJ1-2 TRBD1 TRBV6-5 ASSYRTQGYTYGYT
TRBJ2-7 - TRBV7-2 ASSPKRDEQY
TRBJ2-1 TRBD2 TRBV7-2 ASSFSGLRNEQF
TRBJ2-2 - TRBV9 ASSDPRAPGELF
TRBJ2-2 - TRBV5-6 ASSFRRPNTGELF
TRBJ2-1 - TRBV29-1 SVYTPPNEQF
TRBJ2-3 TRBD2 TRBV27 ASSRTAGDDTQY
TRBJ2-4 - TRBV19 ASSKQETKNIQY
TRBJ2-7 TRBD2 TRBV30 AWRGTSGTYEQY
TRBJ2-1 TRBD2 TRBV19 ASSIDWVTSGGNEQF
TRBJ2-1 - TRBV9 ASSASHRGGNEQF
TRBJ2-3 - TRBV7-9 ASSLSGDTQY
TRBJ2-3 - TRBV2 ASSYYSGTSTDTQY
TRBJ2-7 TRBD2 TRBV2 ASRGESYEQY
TRBJ2-1 - TRBV9 ASSGSLNEQF